This T cell receptor beta chain was retrieved from a study of cytomegalovirus exposure and HLA in healthy donors. In its sample, this clone was seen a few times. Both 60 Vbeta primers and 13 Jbeta primers went into the PCR. TCRdb's table, derived via immunoSEQ multiplex PCR, lists solely in-frame clones and lacks some. This sample has about 150,000 clones, with 82% found just once. Trimming cost V 4 bases and J 9 bases, with 16 bases left between them. Germline loops: CDR1 SEHNR, CDR2 FQNEAQ (reference sequence). CDR3 size: 15 residues. The sequence came from a woman between 45 and 60 years old in good health and CMV-seropositive. The rearrangement joins TRBV7-9 to TRBJ1-6; D not resolved. Specimen: PBMCs. CDR3 bases: TGTGCCAGCAGCTCCCCTCCGGGGTCCGCTTCACCCCTCCACTTT. It is translated as CASSSPPGSASPLHF.